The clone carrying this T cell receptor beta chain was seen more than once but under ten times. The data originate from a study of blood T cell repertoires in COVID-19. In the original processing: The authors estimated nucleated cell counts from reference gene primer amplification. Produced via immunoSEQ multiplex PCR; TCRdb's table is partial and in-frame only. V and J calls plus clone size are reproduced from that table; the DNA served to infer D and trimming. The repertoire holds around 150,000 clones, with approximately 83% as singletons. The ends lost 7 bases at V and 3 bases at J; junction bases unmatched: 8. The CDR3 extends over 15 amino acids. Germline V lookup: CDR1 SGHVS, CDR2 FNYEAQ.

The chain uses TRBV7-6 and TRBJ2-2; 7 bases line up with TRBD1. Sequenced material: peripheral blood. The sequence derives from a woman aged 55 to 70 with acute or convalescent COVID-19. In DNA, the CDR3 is TGTGCCAGCACACAGGGGTTTTTGGACACCGGGGAGCTGTTTTTT. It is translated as CASTQGFLDTGELFF.